Below, 17 T cell receptor beta chains from the same sample are listed, as sequenced in a study of cytotoxic CD8 clonotypes in ibrutinib-treated CLL. Measured with immunoSEQ multiplex PCR; TCRdb has only the in-frame clones, and not every one. The sample carries about 15,000 clones, roughly 50% recorded once. This sample comprised PBMCs, obtained at an approximately 22-month disease-progression time point, from a patient treated with ibrutinib. The receptor set was obtained from a human donor with chronic lymphocytic leukemia.

This clone is termed medium-sized. This chain links TRBV9 with TRBJ1-3; D gene unclear. The V gene's germline CDR1 is SGDLS and CDR2 YYNGEE. V was clipped by 0 bases and J by 0 bases, with 7 bases between them. CDR3 length equals 15 residues. The CDR3: CASSVAAYSGNTIYF. Written as DNA, the CDR3 is TGTGCCAGCAGCGTAGCAGCTTACTCTGGAAACACCATATATTTT.

This sequence joins TRBV6-6 and TRBJ1-3; 7 nucleotides align to TRBD1. CDR3 length: 15 residues. Germline lookup yields CDR1 MNHNY and CDR2 SVGAGI (reference sequence). Germline trimming cut 2 bases from V and 2 bases from J; bases unmatched to any gene: 3. The CDR3 spells CASSYDRAAGNTIYF. CDR3 bases: TGTGCCAGCAGTTACGACAGGGCGGCTGGAAACACCATATATTTT.

This clone was counted only a few times. The J gene is TRBJ2-3, the V gene TRBV11-2; the match to TRBD2 covers 8 bases. V was pared by 5 bases and J by 2 bases, with 9 bases of the junction left unmatched. This CDR3 is built from 16 residues. The germline V gene encodes CDR1 SGHAT and CDR2 FQNNGV. CDR3 loop: CASSGGTRQITDTQYF. The CDR3, as DNA: TGTGCCAGCAGCGGCGGGACTAGACAAATCACAGATACGCAGTATTTT.

As concerns this clone: This sample includes further DNA sequences coding for the same CDR3. This sequence joins TRBV4-2 and TRBJ2-7; no reliable D call. The CDR3 spans 14 residues. CDR1 is LGHNA and CDR2 is YNFKEQ in the germline V gene. Between the trimmed V and J ends, which lost 0 bases and 0 bases, there was a span of 6 bases. CDR3 nucleotides: TGTGCCAGCAGCCAAGAACCTGGCTCCTACGAGCAGTACTTC. It codes for CASSQEPGSYEQYF.

This rearrangement joins TRBV2 to TRBJ1-6; 8 positions match TRBD1. This CDR3 region has 15 residues. Germline CDR1 is SNHLY and CDR2 is FYNNEI. Trimming removed 3 bases from V and 8 bases from J; junction bases left unmatched: 6. The CDR3 protein is CASSDTRGHDSPLHF. CDR3 coding DNA: TGTGCCAGCAGTGACACCAGGGGGCACGATTCACCCCTCCACTTT.

The chain employs TRBV7-9 and TRBJ1-4, with D unclear. CDR1 is SEHNR, CDR2 FQNEAQ, per germline (reference sequence). The CDR3 is made up of 14 amino acids. V lost 2 bases and J lost 5, with 9 bases in between. In DNA form, the CDR3 reads TGTGCCAGCAGCTTAACGGCAGCAAATGAAAAACTGTTTTTT. Protein product: CASSLTAANEKLFF.

This chain connects TRBV7-8 to TRBJ2-1; no firm D call. CDR3 length equals 15 residues. CDR1 SGHVS and CDR2 FQNEAQ come from the germline V gene. Trimming removed 3 bases at V and 5 bases at J, with 14 bases between. CDR3 amino acids: CASSFLPIYNNEQFF. The CDR3 nucleotides read TGTGCCAGCAGCTTCTTACCCATATATAACAATGAGCAGTTCTTC.

There are a few counts of this clone. The J gene is TRBJ1-2, the V gene TRBV9; TRBD1 is a possible D gene (5 bases). This CDR3 spans 14 amino acids. Between the trimmed V and J ends, which lost 3 bases and 3 bases, there was a span of 12 bases. CDR1 and CDR2 (germline): SGDLS, YYNGEE. The CDR3 region has the DNA TGTGCCAGCAGCGCGCGGGGGGACCACTATGGCTACACCTTC. It codes for CASSARGDHYGYTF.

In its sample, this clone was seen a few times. Other DNA variants within this sample encode the same CDR3. V usage is TRBV11-2 and J usage is TRBJ2-1; unclear D gene. The CDR3 covers 14 residues. Trimming removed 3 bases at V and 5 bases at J, with 11 bases between. Per the germline V gene, CDR1 is SGHAT and CDR2 is FQNNGV. This CDR3 is CASSLSSGNNEQFF. The CDR3 region has the DNA TGTGCCAGCAGCTTGAGCTCTGGAAACAATGAGCAGTTCTTC. Looking up the rest from reference TRBV11-2 and TRBJ2-1 gives the full variable domain: EAGVAQSPRYKIIEKRQSVAFWCNPISGHATLYWYQQILGQGPKLLIQFQNNGVVDDSQLPKDRFSAERLKGVDSTLKIQPAKLEDSAVYLCASSLSSGNNEQFFGPGTRLTVL.

Here the CDR3 reads CASSQVGYPGLAGGRGDNEQFF. The CDR3 DNA follows: TGTGCCAGCAGCCAAGTCGGTTACCCGGGACTAGCGGGGGGCCGGGGGGACAATGAGCAGTTCTTC. This sequence joins TRBV4-2 and TRBJ2-1, with 15 bases matching TRBD2. CDR3 length: 22 residues. In germline, CDR1 is LGHNA, CDR2 YNFKEQ. V gave up 1 base and J gave up 5 bases; unmatched junction bases: 18.

This clone has a handful of counts. This chain connects TRBV7-8 to TRBJ1-2; D gene ambiguous. The CDR3 is 12 amino acids. In germline, CDR1 is SGHVS, CDR2 FQNEAQ. Between the trimmed V and J ends, which lost 4 bases and 5 bases, there was a span of 8 bases. CDR3 protein: CASSSSGYGYTF. The CDR3 DNA sequence: TGTGCCAGCAGCTCAAGTGGTTATGGCTACACCTTC.

V usage is TRBV18 and J usage is TRBJ2-2; no clear D. Per the germline V gene, CDR1 is KGHSH and CDR2 is LQKENI. Trimming cost V 3 bases and J 7 bases, with 9 bases left between them. CDR3 length: 13 residues. CDR3 residues: CASSPFPVGELFF. The CDR3 nucleotides read TGTGCCAGCTCACCTTTCCCCGTCGGGGAGCTGTTTTTT.

The chain employs TRBV11-2 and TRBJ2-5, with no clear D. CDR3 length: 16 residues. The V and J ends lost 5 bases and 4 bases respectively, with 20 bases between them. Germline V gene lookup returns CDR1 SGHAT and CDR2 FQNNGV. The CDR3 reads CASSETRIVWAETQYF. The CDR3 DNA reads TGTGCCAGCAGCGAAACGCGCATAGTTTGGGCAGAGACCCAGTACTTC. Based on the CDR3 plus reference TRBV11-2 and TRBJ2-5, the full variable domain is EAGVAQSPRYKIIEKRQSVAFWCNPISGHATLYWYQQILGQGPKLLIQFQNNGVVDDSQLPKDRFSAERLKGVDSTLKIQPAKLEDSAVYLCASSETRIVWAETQYFGPGTRLLVL.

There are a few counts of this clone. This rearrangement joins TRBV5-1 to TRBJ2-1; 8 bases agree with TRBD2. CDR3 length equals 17 residues. V shed 0 bases and J 8 bases; nucleotides not matched to a gene: 13. Germline V gives CDR1 SGHRS, CDR2 YFSETQ. This CDR3 reads CASSLAVAGGPADEQFF. The CDR3 DNA reads as TGCGCCAGCAGCTTGGCCGTCGCGGGGGGTCCTGCCGATGAGCAGTTCTTC.

This sequence joins TRBV15 and TRBJ2-5, with 9 bases that match TRBD1. Germline CDR1 is LNHNV and CDR2 is YYDKDF (reference sequence). The V segment lost 5 bases and the J segment 4 bases; nucleotides outside the gene matches: 14. This CDR3 region has 17 residues. CDR3 in DNA: TGTGCCACCAGCTCGGGACAGGGTATCACCGTTTTAGAGACCCAGTACTTC. Its translation is CATSSGQGITVLETQYF.

The CDR3 sequence: CASSPRDSGATYEQYF. CDR3 nucleotide sequence: TGCGCCAGCAGCCCTAGGGACAGCGGAGCCACCTACGAGCAGTACTTC. The chain recombines TRBV5-1 with TRBJ2-7, with 7 bases matching TRBD1. This CDR3 contains 16 residues. V trimming: 4 bases; J trimming: 2 bases; junction bases outside the gene matches: 12. Germline V gene lookup returns CDR1 SGHRS and CDR2 YFSETQ.

The chain recombines TRBV27 with TRBJ2-7; weak D call: TRBD1 (7 bases). V lost 9 bases to trimming and J lost 5 bases, with 23 bases between them. The CDR3 length is 15 residues. Germline V gene sequence: CDR1 MNHEY, CDR2 SMNVEV (reference sequence). CDR3 loop: CASQGLQGLEDEQYF. In DNA form, the CDR3 reads TGTGCCAGTCAAGGACTACAGGGGCTTGAGGACGAGCAGTACTTC.